This T cell receptor (beta chain) comes out of a study of blood T cell repertoires in COVID-19. The overall study: T cells, B-cell-depleted T cells, or PBMCs supplied cDNA or gDNA.

In the original processing: Cell counts per sample came from amplifying reference gene primers. The table came from immunoSEQ multiplex PCR; TCRdb's copy has only in-frame clones and leaves some out. V and J calls and clone size follow that table, whereas D and trimming were derived from the DNA. The sample consists of 300,000 to 400,000 clones, over 70% of them appearing once. The CDR3 has 14 amino acids. V was trimmed by 3 bases and J by 7 bases, leaving 12 bases between them. Germline V lookup: CDR1 MDHEN, CDR2 SYDVKM. This clone has ten or more counts. Source material: peripheral blood. The V and J genes are TRBV28 and TRBJ1-4; no firm D call. The clonotype originates from a man aged 25 to 45 with active or convalescent COVID-19. CDR3 coding DNA: TGTGCCAGCAGTTTCGGCGGAACTGTTGAAAAACTGTTTTTT. Protein product: CASSFGGTVEKLFF.